Listed below are T cell receptor beta chains from one sample, sequenced in a study of radiation and T cells in renal cell carcinoma. The assay was immunoSEQ multiplex PCR, and TCRdb's table has in-frame clones only and misses some. The sample gives some 130,000 clones, around 89% of which show up once; 5.5% to 6.5% is in the top ten. The sequencing here drew on blood, taken from a patient whose treatment included radiotherapy and nephrectomy. Every receptor here comes from a woman in her sixties or seventies with renal cell carcinoma. Both conserved end residues are part of each CDR3. Fields, in order: clone size, J gene, D gene, V gene, CDR3 protein, CDR3 DNA. The D gene is left open where the match is weak. The size entry is marked missing in some rows and otherwise reads once, few, many or a size class.

size: -; J: TRBJ2-7; D: -; V: TRBV6-6; CDR3: CASSYEGRSSYEQYF; DNA: TGTGCCAGCAGTTACGAGGGGCGAAGCTCCTACGAGCAGTACTTC
size: -; J: TRBJ1-1; D: -; V: TRBV18; CDR3: CASSPRRGTEAFF; DNA: TGTGCCAGCTCACCCCGCAGGGGCACTGAAGCTTTCTTT
size: -; J: TRBJ2-3; D: -; V: TRBV2; CDR3: CASSETRAFGTDTQYF; DNA: TGTGCCAGCAGTGAGACCCGGGCGTTCGGCACAGATACGCAGTATTTT
size: few; J: TRBJ1-2; D: -; V: TRBV11-2; CDR3: CASSLDGVRAGYTF; DNA: TGTGCCAGCAGCTTAGACGGAGTTAGGGCTGGCTACACCTTC
size: -; J: TRBJ1-5; D: -; V: TRBV30; CDR3: CAWSTGSNQPQHF; DNA: TGTGCCTGGAGCACAGGTAGCAATCAGCCCCAGCATTTT
size: -; J: TRBJ2-3; D: TRBD2; V: TRBV19; CDR3: CAIGAGGRNTQYF; DNA: TGTGCCATAGGGGCGGGGGGGCGGAATACGCAGTATTTT
size: -; J: TRBJ2-1; D: TRBD2; V: TRBV5-1; CDR3: CASSLERGDYNEQFF; DNA: TGCGCCAGCAGCTTGGAGCGGGGGGACTACAATGAGCAGTTCTTC
size: -; J: TRBJ2-2; D: TRBD1; V: TRBV5-5; CDR3: CASSYRGRTGELFF; DNA: TGTGCCAGCAGCTACAGGGGGCGCACCGGGGAGCTGTTTTTT
size: -; J: TRBJ1-4; D: -; V: TRBV4-3; CDR3: CASSQGHATNEKLFF; DNA: TGCGCCAGCAGCCAAGGTCACGCAACTAATGAAAAACTGTTTTTT
size: -; J: TRBJ2-5; D: TRBD1; V: TRBV5-1; CDR3: CASSLATGEKTQYF; DNA: TGCGCCAGCAGCTTGGCCACAGGGGAGAAGACCCAGTACTTC
size: -; J: TRBJ1-5; D: TRBD1; V: TRBV15; CDR3: CATSRVWGTGGSRLINQPQHF; DNA: TGTGCCACCAGCAGAGTATGGGGGACAGGGGGGAGCCGACTGATCAATCAGCCCCAGCATTTT
size: -; J: TRBJ2-3; D: -; V: TRBV7-2; CDR3: CASSSTGWGADTQYF; DNA: TGTGCCAGCAGCTCCACAGGGTGGGGGGCAGATACGCAGTATTTT
size: -; J: TRBJ1-5; D: TRBD1; V: TRBV6-1; CDR3: CASTQGGALNQPQHF; DNA: TGTGCCAGCACCCAGGGGGGGGCACTCAATCAGCCCCAGCATTTT
size: -; J: TRBJ2-3; D: -; V: TRBV7-3; CDR3: CASSLTGMIDTQYF; DNA: TGTGCCAGCAGCTTAACGGGGATGATAGATACGCAGTATTTT
size: -; J: TRBJ1-6; D: -; V: TRBV15; CDR3: CATSRDHSPLHF; DNA: TGTGCCACCAGCAGAGATCACTCACCCCTCCACTTT
size: once; J: TRBJ2-7; D: -; V: TRBV6-6; CDR3: CASRAREDPSYEQYF; DNA: TGTGCCAGCAGGGCCAGGGAGGATCCTTCCTACGAGCAGTACTTC
size: few; J: TRBJ1-1; D: TRBD1; V: TRBV19; CDR3: CASSADRVNTEAFF; DNA: TGTGCCAGTAGTGCGGACAGGGTGAACACTGAAGCTTTCTTT
size: -; J: TRBJ1-5; D: TRBD1; V: TRBV7-6; CDR3: CASSRTGWDQPQHF; DNA: TGTGCCAGCAGCAGGACAGGTTGGGATCAGCCCCAGCATTTT
size: -; J: TRBJ1-1; D: TRBD1; V: TRBV28; CDR3: CASSKQGTPEAFF; DNA: TGTGCCAGCAGTAAACAGGGGACACCTGAAGCTTTCTTT
size: -; J: TRBJ1-1; D: -; V: TRBV6-6; CDR3: CASSFLSTEAFF; DNA: TGTGCCAGCAGCTTCTTATCCACTGAAGCTTTCTTT
size: -; J: TRBJ2-2; D: -; V: TRBV7-2; CDR3: CASSLDRETGELFF; DNA: TGTGCCAGCAGCCTAGACAGAGAGACCGGGGAGCTGTTTTTT
size: -; J: TRBJ2-7; D: TRBD2; V: TRBV19; CDR3: CASSARLAGVIREQYF; DNA: TGTGCCAGTAGTGCGAGACTAGCGGGGGTGATACGCGAGCAGTACTTC
size: -; J: TRBJ2-1; D: TRBD2; V: TRBV2; CDR3: CASRTGKTSGRAQFF; DNA: TGTGCCAGCAGGACAGGGAAGACTAGCGGGAGGGCGCAGTTCTTC
size: -; J: TRBJ1-5; D: -; V: TRBV10-3; CDR3: CAISESIPFSNQPQHF; DNA: TGTGCCATCAGTGAGTCGATTCCCTTTAGCAATCAGCCCCAGCATTTT
size: -; J: TRBJ2-1; D: TRBD2; V: TRBV27; CDR3: CASLSGGNEQFF; DNA: TGTGCCAGCCTGAGCGGGGGTAATGAGCAGTTCTTC
size: few; J: TRBJ2-3; D: -; V: TRBV5-4; CDR3: CASSHQTRDTQYF; DNA: TGTGCCAGCAGTCACCAGACTAGAGATACGCAGTATTTT
size: -; J: TRBJ1-4; D: -; V: TRBV6-1; CDR3: CASSAGQNNEKLFF; DNA: TGTGCCAGCAGTGCGGGACAAAATAATGAAAAACTGTTTTTT
size: -; J: TRBJ1-2; D: -; V: TRBV4-2; CDR3: CASSQAYREGGYTF; DNA: TGTGCCAGCAGCCAAGCGTATAGGGAGGGCGGCTACACCTTC
size: -; J: TRBJ1-2; D: TRBD1; V: TRBV19; CDR3: CASSAAGTGTYGYTF; DNA: TGTGCCAGTAGTGCCGCCGGGACAGGGACTTATGGCTACACCTTC
size: -; J: TRBJ1-2; D: TRBD1; V: TRBV6-5; CDR3: CASSYSGQGGGYTF; DNA: TGTGCCAGCAGTTACTCAGGACAGGGGGGTGGCTACACCTTC
size: -; J: TRBJ2-1; D: -; V: TRBV11-2; CDR3: CASSLPYRPTYNEQFF; DNA: TGTGCCAGCAGCTTACCTTACAGGCCTACCTACAATGAGCAGTTCTTC
size: -; J: TRBJ2-7; D: TRBD2; V: TRBV5-1; CDR3: CASSQWGGEQYF; DNA: TGCGCCAGCAGTCAATGGGGGGGCGAGCAGTACTTC
size: -; J: TRBJ2-4; D: TRBD2; V: TRBV5-1; CDR3: CASSLGASGAKNIQYF; DNA: TGCGCCAGCAGCTTGGGGGCTAGCGGGGCCAAAAACATTCAGTACTTC
size: -; J: TRBJ2-7; D: -; V: TRBV30; CDR3: CAWSLGAREQYF; DNA: TGTGCCTGGAGTTTGGGGGCTAGGGAGCAGTACTTC
size: few; J: TRBJ2-4; D: TRBD1; V: TRBV28; CDR3: CASSFGRPGGQYF; DNA: TGTGCCAGCAGTTTTGGTCGACCAGGGGGTCAGTACTTC
size: once; J: TRBJ1-5; D: -; V: TRBV7-6; CDR3: CASSLQGWSQPQHF; DNA: TGTGCCAGCAGCTTACAGGGGTGGAGTCAGCCCCAGCATTTT
size: few; J: TRBJ1-1; D: -; V: TRBV18; CDR3: CASSNSGLNTEAFF; DNA: TGTGCCAGCTCAAACTCGGGGTTGAACACTGAAGCTTTCTTT
size: -; J: TRBJ1-1; D: -; V: TRBV9; CDR3: CASSPRQDTEAFF; DNA: TGTGCCAGCAGCCCTCGACAGGACACTGAAGCTTTCTTT
size: -; J: TRBJ1-2; D: TRBD1; V: TRBV4-2; CDR3: CASSQGGQDIYGYTF; DNA: TGTGCCAGCAGCCAAGGCGGACAGGATATCTATGGCTACACCTTC
size: -; J: TRBJ1-1; D: -; V: TRBV6-5; CDR3: CASSLSGSGSAFF; DNA: TGTGCCAGCAGTTTGAGTGGGTCAGGGAGTGCTTTCTTT
size: -; J: TRBJ1-4; D: TRBD1; V: TRBV19; CDR3: CASSIPTGGSVEKLFF; DNA: TGTGCCAGTAGTATACCCACAGGGGGATCGGTTGAAAAACTGTTTTTT